A single sample is the source of the 24 T cell receptor beta chains below, sequenced in a study of blood T cell repertoires in COVID-19. Assay used: immunoSEQ multiplex PCR; TCRdb lists only in-frame clones, some missing. The sample has fewer than 450,000 clones, about 90% seen once. The sample consisted of peripheral blood. Receptors were obtained from a woman aged 50 to 65 with COVID-19, enrolled during active disease.

V and J are TRBV7-9 and TRBJ1-2; D may be TRBD1 (5 bases). This CDR3 region has 15 residues. CDR1 and CDR2 from the germline V gene are SEHNR and FQNEAQ (reference sequence). Trimming took 3 bases from V and 2 from J, leaving 13 bases between them. CDR3 coding DNA: TGTGCCAGCAGCTTCCTGACAGCACCAAACTATGGCTACACCTTC. It codes for CASSFLTAPNYGYTF. Filled out from reference TRBV7-9 and TRBJ1-2, the complete variable domain reads DTGVSQNPRHKITKRGQNVTFRCDPISEHNRLYWYRQTLGQGPEFLTYFQNEAQLEKSRLLSDRFSAERPKGSFSTLEIQRTEQGDSAMYLCASSFLTAPNYGYTFGSGTRLTVV.

The chain joins TRBV7-2 to TRBJ1-1; possibly TRBD1 for D (5 bases). Germline V gives CDR1 SGHTA, CDR2 FQGNSA. Trimming removed 1 base from V and 1 base from J, with 13 bases in between. CDR3 length equals 16 residues. This CDR3 is CASSLDRQLSNTEAFF. The CDR3 bases are TGTGCCAGCAGCTTAGACAGGCAATTATCGAACACTGAAGCTTTCTTT.

The rearrangement links TRBV19 to TRBJ2-3; 8 nucleotides line up with TRBD1. Germline assignment: CDR1 LNHDA and CDR2 SQIVND (reference sequence). With 6 bases clipped from V and 4 bases from J, the junction kept 12 bases outside the gene matches. This CDR3 region has 16 residues. The CDR3 here is CASRRGQGWAADTQYF. CDR3 in DNA: TGTGCCAGTAGGAGAGGACAGGGATGGGCCGCAGATACGCAGTATTTT.

The V gene is TRBV28, the J gene TRBJ2-7, with 8 nucleotides matching TRBD1. Germline CDR1 is MDHEN and CDR2 is SYDVKM. The CDR3 consists of 15 residues. V lost 6 bases to trimming and J lost 3 bases; unmatched junction nucleotides: 10. In DNA form, the CDR3 reads TGTGCCAGCAGCACTCAGGGGGCACCTTTCTACGAGCAGTACTTC. Residues: CASSTQGAPFYEQYF. Drawing the rest from reference TRBV28 and TRBJ2-7, the complete variable domain is DVKVTQSSRYLVKRTGEKVFLECVQDMDHENMFWYRQDPGLGLRLIYFSYDVKMKEKGDIPEGYSVSREKKERFSLILESASTNQTSMYLCASSTQGAPFYEQYFGPGTRLTVT.

The rearrangement joins TRBV28 to TRBJ2-7; D might be TRBD1 (5 bases). V lost 6 bases and J lost 2, with 14 bases in between. Germline CDR1 reads MDHEN; CDR2 reads SYDVKM. The CDR3 covers 14 residues. In DNA, the CDR3 is TGTGCCAGCAGAAGCCAGGGTAGGGCCTACGAGCAGTACTTC. It is translated as CASRSQGRAYEQYF.

CDR3 amino acids: CASSQNPGLAGVTHEQFF. CDR3 nucleotides: TGTGCCAGCAGCCAAAACCCGGGACTAGCGGGAGTTACGCATGAGCAGTTCTTC. V and J are TRBV3-1 (or the pseudogene TRBV3-2) and TRBJ2-1, with 14 bases fitting TRBD2. The CDR3 contains 18 residues. J gave up 8 bases and V 2 bases, and 11 bases lay outside the gene matches. Germline V gene lookup returns CDR1 LGHDT and CDR2 YNNKEL (reference sequence).

The genes are TRBV21-1 and TRBJ1-2. TRBV21-1 is termed a pseudogene. The CDR3 runs 16 residues. CDR3 sequence reads: CASSKFGRDLSYGYTF. The CDR3 nucleotides read TGTGCCAGCAGCAAATTCGGGAGGGATCTAAGCTATGGCTACACCTTC.

The chain is built from TRBV4-1 and TRBJ2-2; no clear D gene. Germline assignment: CDR1 MGHRA and CDR2 YSYEKL. This CDR3 spans 15 amino acids. The V end lost 0 bases, the J end lost 1 base, and 6 bases lay between the germline ends. The CDR3 DNA reads as TGCGCCAGCAGCCAAGATCAACTGAACACCGGGGAGCTGTTTTTT. Its protein product is CASSQDQLNTGELFF.

The chain carries TRBV11-2 and TRBJ1-4; TRBD1 might be the D (5 bases). The CDR3 sequence is 16 residues long. Germline CDR1 and CDR2: SGHAT and FQNNGV. Trimming pared 1 base from V and 10 bases from J, leaving 19 bases between. The CDR3 DNA follows: TGTGCCAGCAGCTTAGTTTTTTCGGGCAGGGTATCAAAACTGTTTTTT. Amino acids: CASSLVFSGRVSKLFF. The entire variable domain, with the rest obtained from reference TRBV11-2 and TRBJ1-4, is as follows: EAGVAQSPRYKIIEKRQSVAFWCNPISGHATLYWYQQILGQGPKLLIQFQNNGVVDDSQLPKDRFSAERLKGVDSTLKIQPAKLEDSAVYLCASSLVFSGRVSKLFFGSGTQLSVL.

The chain has TRBV7-2 and TRBJ1-6, with D maybe TRBD1 (5 bases). Germline V gene lookup returns CDR1 SGHTA and CDR2 FQGNSA. This CDR3 is built from 15 residues. V lost 5 bases and J 6 bases, leaving 14 bases between the germline ends. Written as DNA, the CDR3 is TGTGCCAGCAGCATCGACAGTCCCGGTAATTCACCCCTCCACTTT. Amino acids: CASSIDSPGNSPLHF. Drawing the rest from reference TRBV7-2 and TRBJ1-6, the complete variable domain is GAGVSQSPSNKVTEKGKDVELRCDPISGHTALYWYRQSLGQGLEFLIYFQGNSAPDKSGLPSDRFSAERTGGSVSTLTIQRTQQEDSAVYLCASSIDSPGNSPLHFGNGTRLTVT.

The J gene is TRBJ2-1, the V gene TRBV5-1; the match to TRBD2 covers 14 bases. After removal of 6 bases from V and 4 bases from J, the junction contained 9 bases not matched to a gene. This CDR3 has 17 residues. Germline V CDR1 and CDR2: SGHRS, YFSETQ. CDR3 DNA: TGCGCCAGCACCCTGACTAGCGGGAGGGCCGGGTACAATGAGCAGTTCTTC. The encoded protein is CASTLTSGRAGYNEQFF.

This clone has more than one count but fewer than ten. The chain employs TRBV19 and TRBJ2-1, with D uncertain. CDR1 LNHDA and CDR2 SQIVND come from the germline V gene (reference sequence). There are 13 residues in the CDR3. V gave up 6 bases and J gave up 5 bases, with 11 bases separating them. CDR3 nucleotides: TGTGCCAGTAGGTTTTCTCAGGACAATGAGCAGTTCTTC. It translates to CASRFSQDNEQFF.

This clone has a handful of counts. This rearrangement joins TRBV5-1 to TRBJ1-1; 9 positions agree with TRBD1. The CDR3 is made up of 14 amino acids. In germline, CDR1 is SGHRS, CDR2 YFSETQ. With 4 bases clipped from V and 3 bases from J, the junction kept 4 bases outside the gene matches. In nucleotides, the CDR3 is TGCGCCAGCAGCAGAGACAGGGGGTACACTGAAGCTTTCTTT. Translation gives CASSRDRGYTEAFF.

The chain has TRBV5-8 and TRBJ2-7; D is uncertain. CDR1 is SGHTS and CDR2 is YDEGEE in the germline V gene. The CDR3 covers 17 residues. Trimming removed 0 bases from V and 0 bases from J, with 16 bases in between. The DNA for the CDR3 is TGTGCCAGCAGCTTGGCGGTGTTAGCTCAGAGCTCCTACGAGCAGTACTTC. Its protein product is CASSLAVLAQSSYEQYF.

This rearrangement joins TRBV3-1 (or the pseudogene TRBV3-2) to TRBJ1-4, with 7 bases aligning to TRBD1. V was clipped by 1 base and J by 10 bases; unmatched bases: 6. The CDR3 contains 14 residues. The germline V gene encodes CDR1 LGHDT and CDR2 YNNKEL (reference sequence). The CDR3 sequence is CASSQAPPGGKLFF. The CDR3 DNA reads as TGTGCCAGCAGCCAAGCCCCCCCAGGGGGAAAACTGTTTTTT.

V gene TRBV27 combines with J gene TRBJ2-7; no reliable D call. The CDR3 loop spans 14 amino acids. The V gene's germline CDR1 is MNHEY and CDR2 SMNVEV (reference sequence). The V and J ends lost 3 bases and 0 bases respectively, with 9 bases between them. CDR3 coding DNA: TGTGCCAGCAGTTTCCGCGCGGCCTCCTACGAGCAGTACTTC. Its protein product is CASSFRAASYEQYF.

The V call is TRBV27, the J call TRBJ2-7; no definite D call. Deletions cut 2 bases from V and 4 bases from J, with 9 bases between. The CDR3 has 13 amino acids. Germline V gene lookup returns CDR1 MNHEY and CDR2 SMNVEV (reference sequence). The CDR3 spells CASSLGPPYEQYF. CDR3 nucleotides: TGTGCCAGCAGTTTAGGCCCTCCTTACGAGCAGTACTTC.

This chain connects TRBV28 to TRBJ1-1; 9 bases are shared with TRBD1. V lost 7 bases and J lost 4; bases outside the gene matches: 10. Germline V gene lookup returns CDR1 MDHEN and CDR2 SYDVKM. This CDR3 contains 15 residues. The CDR3 bases are TGTGCCAGCATTTGGACAGGGGCTATGGGCACTGAAGCTTTCTTT. Protein: CASIWTGAMGTEAFF.

J is TRBJ2-1 and V is TRBV7-3, with D perhaps matching TRBD2 (6 bases). The CDR3 length is 16 residues. Trimming took off 5 bases at V and 0 bases at J, with 14 bases between the two ends. Germline V CDR1 and CDR2: SGHTA, FQGTGA. The CDR3 sequence: CASSVVSGVSYNEQFF. CDR3 DNA sequence: TGTGCCAGCAGCGTCGTTTCGGGAGTCTCCTACAATGAGCAGTTCTTC.

CDR3 protein: CASSSGTRGDNEQFF. In DNA form, the CDR3 reads TGTGCCAGCAGTTCCGGGACACGGGGGGACAATGAGCAGTTCTTC. The chain uses TRBV27 and TRBJ2-1; tentative D call: TRBD2 (7 bases). V lost 4 bases, J lost 5 bases, and 15 bases lay in between. The CDR3 totals 15 residues. Per germline, CDR1 MNHEY and CDR2 SMNVEV (reference sequence).

V is TRBV19 and J is TRBJ2-1; a weak D match, TRBD2 (5 bases). V was pared by 5 bases and J by 9 bases, with 14 bases between. CDR1 and CDR2 from the germline V gene are LNHDA and SQIVND (reference sequence). The CDR3 spans 13 residues. The CDR3 sequence: CASSPREGGEQFF. CDR3 DNA sequence: TGTGCCAGTAGTCCACGTGAGGGCGGTGAGCAGTTCTTC.

This chain connects TRBV5-5 to TRBJ2-5, with D possibly being TRBD1 (8 bases). Germline V CDR1 and CDR2: SGHKS, YYEKEE (reference sequence). Between the trimmed V and J ends, which lost 2 bases and 4 bases, there was a span of 15 bases. This CDR3 has 15 residues. CDR3 nucleotide sequence: TGTGCCAGCAGCTTCCCAGCGGGACAGGCAGAGACCCAGTACTTC. It specifies CASSFPAGQAETQYF.

The chain recombines TRBV30 with TRBJ1-3; weak D call: TRBD1 (6 bases). Looked up from germline, CDR1 is GTSNPN and CDR2 is SVGIG (reference sequence). The CDR3 spans 13 residues. Trimming shortened V by 3 bases and J by 3 bases, and 9 bases separated the two germline ends. The DNA of the CDR3 is TGTGCCTGGAGGAGGGACAATGGAAACACCATATATTTT. As protein: CAWRRDNGNTIYF.

The CDR3 sequence: CASTDATGSNEQYF. The CDR3 nucleotides read TGTGCCAGCACCGACGCGACAGGGAGCAACGAGCAGTACTTC. The V gene is TRBV6-5, the J gene TRBJ2-7; 7 bases map to TRBD1. Germline assignment: CDR1 MNHEY and CDR2 SVGAGI. This CDR3 comprises 14 residues. The J segment lost 5 bases and the V segment lost 7 bases, leaving 11 bases of the junction unmatched.